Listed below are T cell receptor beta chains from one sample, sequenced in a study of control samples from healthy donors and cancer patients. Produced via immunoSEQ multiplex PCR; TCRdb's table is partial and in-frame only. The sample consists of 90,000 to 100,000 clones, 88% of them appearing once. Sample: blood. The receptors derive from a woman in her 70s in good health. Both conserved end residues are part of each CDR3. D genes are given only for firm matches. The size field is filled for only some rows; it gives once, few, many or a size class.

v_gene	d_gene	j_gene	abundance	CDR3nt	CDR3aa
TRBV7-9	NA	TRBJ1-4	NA	TGTGCCAGCAGTTCCACCTCGGGGGGGATGAGGGAAAAACTGTTTTTT	CASSSTSGGMREKLFF
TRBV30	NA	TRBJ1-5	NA	TGTGCCTGGAGTACACCGGGACATCCTAATCAGCCCCAGCATTTT	CAWSTPGHPNQPQHF
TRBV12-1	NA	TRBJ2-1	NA	TGTGCCAGCAGCCTAACTAGCGGGAGGGTCGGGGGTGAGCAGTTCTTC	CASSLTSGRVGGEQFF
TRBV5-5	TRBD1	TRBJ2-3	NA	TGTGCCAGCAGCTTGGGGACAGGGTGGAACACAGATACGCAGTATTTT	CASSLGTGWNTDTQYF
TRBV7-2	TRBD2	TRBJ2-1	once	TGTGCCAGCAGCTTAGCGGCGGGAGGGGAAAGACCTGAGCAGTTCTTC	CASSLAAGGERPEQFF
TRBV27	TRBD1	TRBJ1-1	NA	TGTGCCAGCAGTCCCCGGACAGGGGGGAACTCGAACACTGAAGCTTTCTTT	CASSPRTGGNSNTEAFF
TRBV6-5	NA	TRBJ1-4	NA	TGTGCCAGCCACCCCAGCTCTTTTAATGAAAAACTGTTTTTT	CASHPSSFNEKLFF
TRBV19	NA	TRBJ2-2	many	TGTGCCAGTAAAAAAAGCGGGCCCAACACCGGGGAGCTGTTTTTT	CASKKSGPNTGELFF
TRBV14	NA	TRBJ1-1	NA	TGTGCCAGCAGCCCGAGCCTGAACACTGAAGCTTTCTTT	CASSPSLNTEAFF
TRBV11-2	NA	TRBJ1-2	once	TGTGCCAGCAGCTCTGTACCCCATGGCTACACCTTC	CASSSVPHGYTF
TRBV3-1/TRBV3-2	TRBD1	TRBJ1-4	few	TGTGCCAGCAGGGCACCAGGGGGGGCTGAAAAACTGTTTTTT	CASRAPGGAEKLFF
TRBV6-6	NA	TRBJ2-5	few	TGTGCCAGCAGTCTGGACGGAAAGGCCTTCCAAGAGACCCAGTACTTC	CASSLDGKAFQETQYF
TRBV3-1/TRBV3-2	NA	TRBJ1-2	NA	TGTGCCAGCAGCCTGTGGGGTGGCTACACCTTC	CASSLWGGYTF
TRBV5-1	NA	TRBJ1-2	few	TGCGCCAGCAGCCAGGACAGTTCCTATGGCTACACCTTC	CASSQDSSYGYTF
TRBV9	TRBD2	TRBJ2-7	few	TGTGCCAGCAGCGGCACTAGCGGGGCTCTTCCATTCTACGAGCAGTACTTC	CASSGTSGALPFYEQYF
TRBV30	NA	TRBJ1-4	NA	TGTGCCTGGAAAGGGGCAGAGGAAAAACTGTTTTTT	CAWKGAEEKLFF
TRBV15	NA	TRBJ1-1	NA	TGTGCCACCAGCAGAGATCGGGTGGAGGGAGGTCGCACTGAAGCTTTCTTT	CATSRDRVEGGRTEAFF
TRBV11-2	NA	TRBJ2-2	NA	TGTGCCAGCAGAGACCCTGGACTCCAGAACACCGGGGAGCTGTTTTTT	CASRDPGLQNTGELFF
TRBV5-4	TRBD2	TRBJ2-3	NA	TGTGCCAGCAGCAGACTAGCGGGCACAGATACGCAGTATTTT	CASSRLAGTDTQYF
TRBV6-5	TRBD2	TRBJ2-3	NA	TGTGCCAGCAAGGTGGGGGAGGGTACGCAGTATTTT	CASKVGEGTQYF